The rows below give T cell receptor beta chains drawn from one sample of a study of cytomegalovirus exposure and HLA in healthy donors. The repertoire was sequenced with immunoSEQ multiplex PCR; TCRdb's copy has only in-frame clones and lacks some. Of approximately 190,000 clones listed, roughly 84% are singletons. Sequenced: PBMCs. The receptors originated from a woman in her fifties or sixties in good health and CMV-seropositive. Both conserved end residues are part of each CDR3. D genes are given only for firm matches. Some rows have no size entry. The others give once, few or many, or a class for an expanded clone.

CDR3 length: 15; D gene: TRBD2; clone size: .; V gene: TRBV10-3; J gene: TRBJ2-3; CDR3 protein: CAISVGTSGTDTQYF; CDR3 DNA: TGTGCCATCAGTGTAGGGACTAGCGGGACAGATACGCAGTATTTT
CDR3 length: 15; D gene: TRBD1; clone size: .; V gene: TRBV7-9; J gene: TRBJ2-2; CDR3 protein: CASSYGTGRAGELFF; CDR3 DNA: TGTGCCAGCAGCTACGGGACAGGGCGGGCCGGGGAGCTGTTTTTT
CDR3 length: 16; D gene: .; clone size: once; V gene: TRBV11-3; J gene: TRBJ2-1; CDR3 protein: CASSPGRGTSYNEQFF; CDR3 DNA: TGTGCCAGCAGCCCCGGCCGGGGGACCTCCTACAATGAGCAGTTCTTC
CDR3 length: 18; D gene: .; clone size: .; V gene: TRBV7-9; J gene: TRBJ1-2; CDR3 protein: CSSSLEGVRTATNYGYTF; CDR3 DNA: TGTTCCAGCAGCTTAGAGGGGGTAAGGACAGCTACTAACTATGGCTACACCTTC
CDR3 length: 14; D gene: TRBD1; clone size: .; V gene: TRBV7-9; J gene: TRBJ1-4; CDR3 protein: CSSSLGTENEKLFF; CDR3 DNA: TGTTCCAGCAGCTTAGGGACAGAGAATGAAAAACTGTTTTTT
CDR3 length: 15; D gene: TRBD1; clone size: .; V gene: TRBV6-5; J gene: TRBJ2-7; CDR3 protein: CASSNRDRGNYEQYF; CDR3 DNA: TGTGCCAGCAGTAACCGGGACAGGGGGAACTATGAGCAGTACTTC
CDR3 length: 14; D gene: TRBD1; clone size: .; V gene: TRBV5-4; J gene: TRBJ1-2; CDR3 protein: CASSMGQNIYGYTF; CDR3 DNA: TGTGCCAGCAGCATGGGACAGAATATCTATGGCTACACCTTC
CDR3 length: 15; D gene: TRBD1; clone size: few; V gene: TRBV5-1; J gene: TRBJ1-5; CDR3 protein: CASSLIGTVGQPQHF; CDR3 DNA: TGCGCCAGCAGCTTGATCGGGACAGTCGGCCAGCCCCAGCATTTT
CDR3 length: 15; D gene: .; clone size: once; V gene: TRBV6-5; J gene: TRBJ1-2; CDR3 protein: CASSYMVDSNYGYTF; CDR3 DNA: TGTGCCAGCAGTTACATGGTCGACAGTAACTATGGCTACACCTTC
CDR3 length: 13; D gene: TRBD1; clone size: .; V gene: TRBV2; J gene: TRBJ2-2; CDR3 protein: CASTGQVGGELFF; CDR3 DNA: TGTGCCAGCACCGGACAGGTGGGCGGGGAGCTGTTTTTT
CDR3 length: 16; D gene: .; clone size: .; V gene: TRBV27; J gene: TRBJ1-3; CDR3 protein: CASSLPNRSSGNTIYF; CDR3 DNA: TGTGCCAGCAGTCTACCTAACAGGAGCTCTGGAAACACCATATATTTT
CDR3 length: 18; D gene: .; clone size: few; V gene: TRBV5-8; J gene: TRBJ1-3; CDR3 protein: CASSLVGDPESSGNTIYF; CDR3 DNA: TGTGCCAGCAGCTTGGTGGGAGACCCCGAGAGCTCTGGAAACACCATATATTTT
CDR3 length: 16; D gene: TRBD2; clone size: .; V gene: TRBV5-1; J gene: TRBJ2-3; CDR3 protein: CASSLVPSGDTDTQYF; CDR3 DNA: TGCGCCAGCAGCTTGGTCCCTAGCGGAGACACAGATACGCAGTATTTT
CDR3 length: 14; D gene: .; clone size: .; V gene: TRBV7-2; J gene: TRBJ1-1; CDR3 protein: CASSLAYMNTEAFF; CDR3 DNA: TGTGCCAGCAGCTTAGCGTATATGAACACTGAAGCTTTCTTT
CDR3 length: 14; D gene: .; clone size: .; V gene: TRBV14; J gene: TRBJ2-5; CDR3 protein: CASSQDMVEETQYF; CDR3 DNA: TGTGCCAGCAGCCAAGATATGGTTGAGGAGACCCAGTACTTC
CDR3 length: 15; D gene: TRBD1; clone size: .; V gene: TRBV28; J gene: TRBJ1-1; CDR3 protein: CASSLNRGQVTEAFF; CDR3 DNA: TGTGCCAGCAGTTTGAACAGGGGGCAGGTCACTGAAGCTTTCTTT
CDR3 length: 11; D gene: .; clone size: .; V gene: TRBV11-3; J gene: TRBJ2-5; CDR3 protein: CASSLEETQYF; CDR3 DNA: TGTGCCAGCAGCTTGGAGGAGACCCAGTACTTC
CDR3 length: 13; D gene: .; clone size: .; V gene: TRBV14; J gene: TRBJ2-7; CDR3 protein: CASSIAKTYEQYF; CDR3 DNA: TGTGCCAGCAGCATAGCGAAAACCTACGAGCAGTACTTC
CDR3 length: 11; D gene: .; clone size: .; V gene: TRBV7-2; J gene: TRBJ2-7; CDR3 protein: CASSLSIEQYF; CDR3 DNA: TGTGCCAGCAGCTTATCCATCGAGCAGTACTTC
CDR3 length: 17; D gene: TRBD2; clone size: once; V gene: TRBV9; J gene: TRBJ2-2; CDR3 protein: CASSALAGGGSTGELFF; CDR3 DNA: TGTGCCAGCAGCGCTCTTGCGGGCGGGGGGTCCACCGGGGAGCTGTTTTTT
CDR3 length: 14; D gene: TRBD2; clone size: .; V gene: TRBV9; J gene: TRBJ2-5; CDR3 protein: CASGRGDYQETQYF; CDR3 DNA: TGTGCCAGCGGGCGGGGGGACTACCAAGAGACCCAGTACTTC
CDR3 length: 14; D gene: .; clone size: .; V gene: TRBV5-4; J gene: TRBJ1-1; CDR3 protein: CASSLDPKNTEAFF; CDR3 DNA: TGTGCCAGCAGCTTGGATCCCAAGAACACTGAAGCTTTCTTT
CDR3 length: 16; D gene: .; clone size: .; V gene: TRBV7-3; J gene: TRBJ2-1; CDR3 protein: CASSMLAPSSYNEQFF; CDR3 DNA: TGTGCCAGCAGCATGCTAGCGCCGAGCTCCTACAATGAGCAGTTCTTC
CDR3 length: 14; D gene: .; clone size: .; V gene: TRBV2; J gene: TRBJ1-5; CDR3 protein: CASSGVTANQPQHF; CDR3 DNA: TGTGCCAGCAGTGGGGTGACAGCGAATCAGCCCCAGCATTTT
CDR3 length: 13; D gene: .; clone size: .; V gene: TRBV7-3; J gene: TRBJ2-5; CDR3 protein: CASSEGAGMTQYF; CDR3 DNA: TGTGCCAGCAGCGAAGGGGCGGGGATGACCCAGTACTTC